Following are 20 T cell receptor beta chains from one sample sequenced in a study of blood T cells in healthy people across ages. Alongside a J-beta primer mix, a sample-barcoded 5' primer served in a second PCR lasting roughly 6 to 11 cycles. Each CDR3 protein is one row after TCRdb ran MiXCR on the 5' RACE reads. The data hold roughly 1.5 million distinct CDR3 sequences, with approximately 39% observed a single time. Sequenced input: blood. The receptor source for this set is a woman younger than 30 in good health.

CDR3 loop: CASSSRASGRADEQFF. In nucleotides, the CDR3 is TGTGCCAGCAGCTCCCGGGCTAGCGGGAGAGCGGATGAGCAGTTCTTC. The gene calls are TRBV12-3 or TRBV12-4 and TRBJ2-1; 10 nucleotides agree with TRBD2. The CDR3 loop spans 16 amino acids. J lost 8 bases, V lost 6 bases, and 13 bases had no gene match.

This clonotype was detected a few times. This chain uses TRBV7-2 with TRBJ1-6; unclear D gene. Looked up from germline, CDR1 is SGHTA and CDR2 is FQGNSA. The V end lost 0 bases, the J end lost 8 bases, and 11 bases lay between the germline ends. The CDR3 contains 15 residues. The CDR3 protein is CASSLARAGDSPLHF. CDR3 bases: TGTGCCAGCAGCTTAGCCCGGGCTGGGGATTCACCCCTCCACTTT.

This chain links TRBV6-2 or TRBV6-3 with TRBJ2-2; D may match TRBD1 or TRBD2 (5 bases each). The germline gives CDR1 MNHEY, CDR2 SVGEGT. The CDR3 runs to 13 residues. Trimming removed 0 bases at V and 7 bases at J, with 6 bases between. CDR3 sequence: CASSYSGVGELFF. CDR3 bases: TGTGCCAGCAGTTACTCGGGGGTCGGGGAGCTGTTTTTT.

The chain is built from TRBV21-1 and TRBJ1-1; the listed D gene, TRBD1, was not tested against the DNA. TRBV21-1 is a pseudogene locus. The CDR3 consists of 14 residues. The CDR3 DNA reads TGTGCCAGCACGGGACAGGCAGGAAACACTGAAGCTTTCTTT. Translated, it gives CASTGQAGNTEAFF.

CDR3 DNA: TGCAGTGCTAGTGTCTATGGGGCGGGCGATGAGCAGTTCTTC. As protein: CSASVYGAGDEQFF. The chain uses TRBV20-1 and TRBJ2-1, with D possibly being TRBD1 or TRBD2 (5 bases each). Germline loops: CDR1 DFQATT, CDR2 SNEGSKA (reference sequence). Trimming took off 3 bases at V and 8 bases at J, with 17 bases between the two ends. This CDR3 spans 14 amino acids.

This clonotype was observed many times. The V call is TRBV6-2 or TRBV6-3, the J call TRBJ1-5; 8 nucleotides match TRBD1. V was clipped by 4 bases and J by 6 bases; unmatched bases: 17. Germline lookup yields CDR1 MNHEY and CDR2 SVGEGT. The CDR3 contains 18 residues. Written as DNA, the CDR3 is TGTGCCAGCAGTTCCATTCACGCCGGACAGGGAATAGGTCAGCCCCAGCATTTT. It translates to CASSSIHAGQGIGQPQHF.

The rearrangement links TRBV3-1 to TRBJ2-5, with 8 bases lining up with TRBD2. Germline V gene data show CDR1 as LGHDT and CDR2 as YNNKEL (reference sequence). Trimming removed 3 bases from V and 5 bases from J; junction bases left unmatched: 8. This CDR3 contains 15 residues. The CDR3 region has the DNA TGTGCCAGCAGCCATAAAAGGACTAGCTGGGAGACCCAGTACTTC. Its protein is CASSHKRTSWETQYF.

This clonotype was observed a handful of times. The rearrangement joins TRBV29-1 to TRBJ2-3; TRBD1 is a possible D gene (6 bases). CDR1 SQVTM and CDR2 ANQGSEA come from the germline V gene. V was shortened by 6 bases and J by 4 bases, with 14 bases between the two germline ends. The CDR3 sequence is 13 residues long. The CDR3 DNA is TGCAGCGTGTCCCGGGACATTTCAGATACGCAGTATTTT. The encoded protein is CSVSRDISDTQYF.

This clonotype has only one observation. The chain uses TRBV29-1 and TRBJ1-6; TRBD1 matches at 9 bases. Trimming cost V 4 bases and J 8 bases; bases outside gene matches: 3. The CDR3 extends over 13 amino acids. In germline, CDR1 is SQVTM, CDR2 ANQGSEA. This CDR3 reads CSVGQGEDSPLHF. The CDR3 nucleotides read TGCAGCGTTGGACAGGGGGAAGATTCACCCCTCCACTTT. Full variable domain (rest looked up from reference TRBV29-1 and TRBJ1-6): SAVISQKPSRDICQRGTSLTIQCQVDSQVTMMFWYRQQPGQSLTLIATANQGSEATYESGFVIDKFPISRPNLTFSTLTVSNMSPEDSSIYLCSVGQGEDSPLHFGNGTRLTVT.

The V gene is TRBV6-2 or TRBV6-3, the J gene TRBJ1-6, with TRBD1 identical over 8 bases. The CDR3 loop spans 16 amino acids. The junction had 11 bases not matched to a gene; V was cut back by 6 bases and J by 7 bases. CDR1 is MNHEY and CDR2 is SVGEGT in the germline V gene. The CDR3 coding sequence is TGTGCCAGCAGCCATCGACAGGGGACCACAAATTCACCCCTCCACTTT. Protein sequence: CASSHRQGTTNSPLHF.

CDR3 sequence (DNA): TGTGCCAGCAGTTCCTTAGCGGGAGACGCTCTGTACGAGCAGTTCTTC. Amino acid sequence: CASSSLAGDALYEQFF. The chain uses TRBV27 and TRBJ2-1; 9 positions match TRBD2. The germline CDR1 and CDR2 sequences are MNHEY and SMNVEV (reference sequence). V lost 4 bases and J lost 10; bases outside the gene matches: 14. The CDR3 sequence is 16 residues long.

V gene TRBV5-1 combines with J gene TRBJ1-5, with D maybe TRBD1 (6 bases). V lost 2 bases to trimming and J lost 1 base, with 13 bases between them. CDR3 length equals 16 residues. Germline assignment: CDR1 SGHRS and CDR2 YFSETQ. The CDR3 DNA is TGCGCCAGCAGCTTCGGGGGGCCAGCGAGCAATCAGCCCCAGCATTTT. It yields the protein CASSFGGPASNQPQHF.

This chain joins TRBV2 and TRBJ1-2, with D possibly TRBD1 on 6 matching bases. The CDR3 sequence is 13 residues long. Germline CDR1 and CDR2: SNHLY and FYNNEI. Trimming removed 8 bases at V and 1 base at J, with 11 bases between. The chain's CDR3 is CASLTGINYGYTF. The CDR3 region has the DNA TGTGCCAGCCTTACAGGGATTAACTATGGCTACACCTTC.

The chain couples TRBV20-1 to TRBJ2-3, with no clear D. V was pared by 3 bases and J by 0 bases, with 7 bases between. There are 13 residues in the CDR3. The germline gives CDR1 DFQATT, CDR2 SNEGSKA (reference sequence). Here the CDR3 reads CSARATSTDTQYF. The CDR3 DNA reads TGCAGTGCTAGGGCTACTAGCACAGATACGCAGTATTTT.

This clonotype was seen more than once but under ten times. The chain combines TRBV9 with TRBJ1-2, with D unresolved. V gave up 1 base and J gave up 1 base, with 11 bases separating them. The germline gives CDR1 SGDLS, CDR2 YYNGEE. This CDR3 spans 15 amino acids. CDR3 residues: CASSVTPELNYGYTF. CDR3 coding DNA: TGTGCCAGCAGCGTAACTCCTGAGCTTAACTATGGCTACACCTTC.

This clonotype was seen a few times. The rearrangement uses TRBV11-2 and TRBJ2-3, with unresolved D. The V gene lost 2 bases and the J gene lost 0 bases, with 6 bases spanning the gap. Germline-derived CDR1 and CDR2 are SGHAT and FQNNGV. This CDR3 comprises 14 residues. The CDR3 nucleotides read TGTGCCAGCAGCTTATGGTCCAGCACAGATACGCAGTATTTT. Protein product: CASSLWSSTDTQYF.

This clonotype was observed a few times. The genes are TRBV5-1 and TRBJ1-2; the D is unclear. Trimming took off 3 bases at V and 4 bases at J, with 10 bases between the two ends. From germline, CDR1 is SGHRS and CDR2 YFSETQ. This CDR3 is 13 amino acids long. CDR3 sequence reads: CASSSVTSYGYTF. In nucleotides, the CDR3 is TGCGCCAGCAGCTCGGTTACGTCCTATGGCTACACCTTC.

CDR3 in amino acids: CASSASIVKNIQYF. In DNA, the CDR3 is TGTGCCAGCAGTGCTAGCATTGTCAAAAACATTCAGTACTTC. The chain combines TRBV2 with TRBJ2-4; maybe TRBD2 (5 bases). Germline CDR1 and CDR2: SNHLY and FYNNEI. The V gene lost 4 bases and the J gene lost 3 bases, with 10 bases spanning the gap. This CDR3 spans 14 amino acids.

This chain connects TRBV10-3 to TRBJ2-5; D gene uncertain. V gave up 4 bases and J gave up 3 bases, with 9 bases separating them. The CDR3 runs 13 residues. Germline V gene lookup returns CDR1 ENHRY and CDR2 SYGVKD. CDR3 loop: CAISARSEETQYF. The CDR3 DNA follows: TGTGCCATCAGTGCAAGGTCCGAAGAGACCCAGTACTTC.

As for this clonotype: One end of the junction fails to match germline, which may point to a read error. The J gene is TRBJ1-1, the V gene TRBV6-5; D unresolved. The CDR3 has 15 residues. Germline V gene data show CDR1 as MNHEY and CDR2 as SVGAGI. As DNA, the CDR3 is TGTGCCGGCAGTCCGCAGCTCCCGCTGAACACTGAAGCTTTCTTT. This codes for CAGSPQLPLNTEAFF.